These 13 T cell receptor beta chains originate from one sample sequenced in a study of tumor and adjacent non-tumor tissue in lung cancer. Three rounds of nested PCR, following a modified ARM-PCR protocol, produced the TCRbeta library. TCRdb re-derived calls from the multiplex PCR reads in MiXCR, one entry per CDR3 protein. The sample lists about 200,000 distinct CDR3 sequences, approximately 74% seen once, with approximately 25% in the top ten. RNA was extracted from bulk tissue without any cell sorting. The sequencing input was lung tumor tissue. The receptors were sampled from a man aged 55 to 69 with non-small cell lung cancer.

This clonotype has just a few counts. The J gene is TRBJ1-2, the V gene TRBV12-3 or TRBV12-4; D is unclear. The CDR3 contains 17 residues. Trimming removed 3 bases from V and 8 bases from J, with 25 bases in between. Here the CDR3 reads CASSFPPGMTGPGGYTF. The CDR3 DNA sequence: TGTGCCAGCAGTTTTCCGCCGGGGATGACTGGGCCGGGAGGCTACACCTTC.

The J gene is TRBJ1-2, the V gene TRBV6-6; tentative D call: TRBD1 (5 bases). Germline V gene sequence: CDR1 MNHNY, CDR2 SVGAGI (reference sequence). V lost 10 bases, J lost 6 bases, and 21 bases lay in between. The CDR3 length is 14 residues. This chain's CDR3 is CATQGVMVRHGYTF. The CDR3 coding sequence is TGTGCCACTCAAGGGGTGATGGTGCGGCATGGCTACACCTTC.

This clonotype was seen only once. The rearrangement uses TRBV5-1 and TRBJ1-1; 8 bases line up with TRBD1. Germline CDR1 reads SGHRS; CDR2 reads YFSETQ. Trimming removed 2 bases from V and 2 bases from J; junction bases left unmatched: 2. The CDR3 consists of 14 residues. CDR3 sequence: CASSFTGGNTEAFF. In DNA form, the CDR3 reads TGCGCCAGCAGCTTTACAGGGGGTAACACTGAAGCTTTCTTT. Full variable domain (rest looked up from reference TRBV5-1 and TRBJ1-1): KAGVTQTPRYLIKTRGQQVTLSCSPISGHRSVSWYQQTPGQGLQFLFEYFSETQRNKGNFPGRFSGRQFSNSRSEMNVSTLELGDSALYLCASSFTGGNTEAFFGQGTRLTVV.

This clonotype was found once. One end of the junction does not line up with germline, which may come from a read error. The J gene is TRBJ2-5, the V gene TRBV12-3 or TRBV12-4; D tentatively reads TRBD1 or TRBD2 (5 bases each). The CDR3 extends over 16 amino acids. CDR3 region: CASSQYGTSGRETQCF. The CDR3 nucleotides are TGTGCCAGCAGCCAATACGGGACCAGCGGTAGGGAGACCCAGTGCTTC.

Ten or more counts support this clonotype. The chain employs TRBV20-1 and TRBJ1-1; D possibly corresponds to TRBD1 (5 bases). Germline CDR1 DFQATT, CDR2 SNEGSKA (reference sequence). The CDR3 runs to 14 residues. Trimming removed 6 bases from V and 0 bases from J, with 14 bases in between. The CDR3 loop is CSAPLGQLNTEAFF. CDR3 sequence (DNA): TGCAGTGCCCCGTTGGGGCAACTGAACACTGAAGCTTTCTTT.

As to this clonotype: At one end, the junction sequence differs from germline, possibly due to a read error. The V call is TRBV5-1, the J call TRBJ2-2, with D perhaps assigned TRBD1 or TRBD2 (5 bases each). The CDR3 sequence is 13 residues long. Per the germline V gene, CDR1 is SGHRS and CDR2 is YFSETQ. In DNA form, the CDR3 reads TGCGCCAGCAGGGACACGGACACCGGGGTGCTGTTTTTT. Its protein is CASRDTDTGVLFF.

Comment on this clonotype: This may stem from a read error, because a much larger clone lies one nucleotide away. This sequence joins TRBV12-3 or TRBV12-4 and TRBJ2-6; TRBD1 is a possible D gene (5 bases). The CDR3 runs to 13 residues. In DNA, the CDR3 is TGTGCCAGCAGTTTGGCTGGGGCCGACGTCCTGACTTTC. Protein product: CASSLAGADVLTF.

V gene TRBV20-1 combines with J gene TRBJ1-1; D is ambiguous. The CDR3 is 15 amino acids. Germline V gene lookup returns CDR1 DFQATT and CDR2 SNEGSKA (reference sequence). Trimming left V 6 bases short and J 0 bases short, with 17 bases between. CDR3 DNA: TGCAGTGCGTTCAAAATTGTACAAGTGAACACTGAAGCTTTCTTT. Translated: CSAFKIVQVNTEAFF.

The table lists this clonotype with a few counts. This chain joins TRBV5-1 and TRBJ2-7; a possible D gene is TRBD1 (6 bases). CDR1 and CDR2 (germline): SGHRS, YFSETQ. The CDR3 runs to 16 residues. V was clipped by 0 bases and J by 3 bases, with 16 bases between them. CDR3 in DNA: TGCGCCAGCAGCTTGGAAGGAGCGGACAGAAACTACGAGCAGTACTTC. Translated, it gives CASSLEGADRNYEQYF. Looking up the rest from reference TRBV5-1 and TRBJ2-7 gives the full variable domain: KAGVTQTPRYLIKTRGQQVTLSCSPISGHRSVSWYQQTPGQGLQFLFEYFSETQRNKGNFPGRFSGRQFSNSRSEMNVSTLELGDSALYLCASSLEGADRNYEQYFGPGTRLTVT.

A note on this clonotype: A read error may produce the germline difference seen at one junction end. The V gene is TRBV20-1, the J gene TRBJ1-5, with D unresolved. The V gene's germline CDR1 is DFQATT and CDR2 SNEGSKA (reference sequence). The CDR3 covers 17 residues. CDR3 sequence: CSARDKKRRDRNQTQHF. CDR3 nucleotide sequence: TGCAGTGCTAGAGATAAAAAAAGGAGGGATCGCAATCAGACCCAGCATTTT.

About this clonotype itself: At one end the junction does not follow the germline gene, possibly because of a read error. The chain carries TRBV11-2 and TRBJ2-1; TRBD1 or TRBD2 may be the D gene (5 bases each). The CDR3 length is 14 residues. Per germline, CDR1 SGHAT and CDR2 FQNNGV. CDR3 region: CASTRDRDYNEQFF. The CDR3, as DNA: TGTGCCAGCACCCGGGACCGAGACTACAATGAGCAATTCTTC. The whole variable domain, filled in from reference TRBV11-2 and TRBJ2-1, reads EAGVAQSPRYKIIEKRQSVAFWCNPISGHATLYWYQQILGQGPKLLIQFQNNGVVDDSQLPKDRFSAERLKGVDSTLKIQPAKLEDSAVYLCASTRDRDYNEQFFGPGTRLTVL.

Worth noting for this clonotype: Mismatch with germline at one junction end may stem from a read error. The CDR3 loop is CASSLGTSVYIEQFF. The CDR3 DNA reads TGTGCCAGCAGCCTCGGGACTAGCGTATACATTGAGCAGTTCTTC. The V gene is TRBV5-5, the J gene TRBJ2-1; 10 bases fit TRBD2. The CDR3 spans 15 residues. Germline V gene sequence: CDR1 SGHKS, CDR2 YYEKEE (reference sequence).

The rearrangement uses TRBV29-1 and TRBJ2-7; D call uncertain. The germline V and J ends were trimmed by 7 bases and 2 bases, with 15 bases remaining between them. CDR1 SQVTM and CDR2 ANQGSEA come from the germline V gene. The CDR3 runs 13 residues. For the CDR3, the DNA is TGCAGCGCCACCCCGGCAGAAGCCTACGAGCAGTACTTC. Translation: CSATPAEAYEQYF.